This T cell receptor (beta chain) was recovered during a study of vaccination and CD4 T cells after COVID-19 (dated 2022 in TCRdb). With regard to the full study: SARS-CoV-2 positivity had been established in the convalescent patients by nasal swab PCR, and mild disease was recorded in about 9 of these patients and severe disease in one. The convalescent cohort included six males and four females, with two Hispanic individuals, seven Caucasians, two Asians and one multiracial person. Participants got two doses of the Pfizer-BioNTech BNT162b2 vaccine (n=8) or two doses of the Moderna mRNA-1273 vaccine (n=2). Post-COVID blood samples from convalescent patients were collected a median of about 110 days after diagnosis, with a range of roughly 30 to 170 days. Post-vaccine blood samples were collected a median of around 70 days after the second vaccine dose, ranging from about 13 to 241 days. The cultures were stimulated with overlapping spike peptide pools from SARS-CoV-2 and from the common cold coronaviruses HCoV-NL63, HCoV-OC43 and HCoV-229E. In control cultures, a CEFX viral epitope pool was used as positive control, an HIV-1 Nef peptide pool was used as negative control, or no peptide was added. In more than eight COVID-19 convalescent patients and 4 infection-naive healthy vaccine recipients, researchers compared the spike-specific CD4+ TCR repertoire from before mRNA vaccination with the repertoire from after.

In the case of this clonotype: There is no known antigen for this receptor. No much larger clone exists at a distance of one base, and base qualities are not known.

Library generation was performed with PCR. TCR sequencing of DNA from cultured CD4+ T cells used the Oncomine TCR Beta short-read assay at the Johns Hopkins FTIC core. The QIAamp micro DNA kit was used to extract genomic DNA from the cultured CD4+ T cells. The Oncomine TCR Beta libraries from cultured CD4+ T cells were pooled using unique dual indexes and then sequenced on an Illumina iSeq 100. Turning to the authors' computational methods: Non-productive sequences were removed, and CDR3s not starting with C, not ending with F or W, or shorter than 7 amino acids were discarded. Antigen-specific clonotypes were identified using the MANAFEST web application through comparison of peptide-stimulated wells with reference and other culture wells. An FDR below 0.05, an odds ratio above 5, and a productive frequency above 0.1% in at least two of three replicate wells were required for clones to be considered positive. Cross-reactive clonotypes were defined as significantly expanded in both SARS-CoV-2 spike wells and at least one common cold coronavirus spike condition. Using R version 3.6.1, CDR3 homology was evaluated through Levenshtein distances (stringdist) along with unrooted phylogenetic trees (ape). TCRdb trimmed the raw reads at Q25, called clones with MiXCR and kept productive beta chains. Merged by CDR3 protein, the rows form single entries marked with the most common genes and DNA. It is TCRdb's table, rather than the study itself, that gives the V and J calls and clone size. The sample table lists 5,000 to 7,500 distinct CDR3 sequences, more than 25% of them with a count of one. Of the sample, about a tenth falls within the top ten clones.

Summary of the overall study and its limitations: Of the vaccine-specific clones in convalescent patients, 304 of 307, or nearly all, reacted only to SARS-CoV-2 spike and did not cross-react with common cold coronaviruses. Although the median number of SARS-CoV-2-reactive clonotypes went up from roughly 22 after infection to 35 to 40 after vaccination, the increase was not significant. Among the post-vaccine SARS-CoV-2-reactive clones in convalescent patients, a median 86.3% showed up only after vaccination, which suggests vaccine-specific priming. Relatively few convalescent patients were included in the study, and early timepoints after natural infection were not analyzed.

According to the study, the label for this sample's treatment or condition signals: roughly 11-day PBMC culture with coronavirus spike peptide pools or control peptides (ViraFEST assay). To expand antigen-specific T cells with peptide pools and then pick out the expanded clonotypes through TCR sequencing, the study relied on the ViraFEST assay. The positive SARS-CoV-2 PCR tests of the convalescent patients were dated from March to December 2020, before the Alpha, Beta and Delta variants emerged in the United States. Approximately 1.8 million PBMCs per well were cultured in IMDM with roughly 5.2% human AB serum and 7.5 to 10 IU/ml IL-2, plus 10 ug/ml peptide pools. On days 3 and 7, half of the culture medium was replaced with fresh IL-2-containing medium. CD4+ T cells were isolated after around 11 days of culture through negative selection using the EasySep CD4+ T cell isolation kit. PBMCs were separated from whole blood using Ficoll-Paque Plus gradient centrifugation and then either used fresh or cryopreserved at -140C. Triplicate wells were generally used for each culture condition.

This TCR derives from a human donor who had recovered from COVID-19. The sequencing here drew on CD4+ T cells from blood, cultured in vitro, taken after SARS-CoV-2 vaccination.

The nucleotide sequence is given as TGTGCCAGCACCCTGCGGGACAGCGGGTACGAGCAGTACTTC. Translated, this gives CASTLRDSGYEQYF. The chain is made from TRBV28 and TRBJ2-7; perhaps TRBD1 is the D gene, with 7 bases matching. Looking up the germline V gene yields CDR1 MDHEN and CDR2 SYDVKM. The CDR3, from cysteine to phenylalanine, totals 14 residues. Solely the CDR3 DNA is kept, with 42 bases framed from the first base. Trimming costs V 7 bases and J 4 bases, and their ends lie 17 bases apart.